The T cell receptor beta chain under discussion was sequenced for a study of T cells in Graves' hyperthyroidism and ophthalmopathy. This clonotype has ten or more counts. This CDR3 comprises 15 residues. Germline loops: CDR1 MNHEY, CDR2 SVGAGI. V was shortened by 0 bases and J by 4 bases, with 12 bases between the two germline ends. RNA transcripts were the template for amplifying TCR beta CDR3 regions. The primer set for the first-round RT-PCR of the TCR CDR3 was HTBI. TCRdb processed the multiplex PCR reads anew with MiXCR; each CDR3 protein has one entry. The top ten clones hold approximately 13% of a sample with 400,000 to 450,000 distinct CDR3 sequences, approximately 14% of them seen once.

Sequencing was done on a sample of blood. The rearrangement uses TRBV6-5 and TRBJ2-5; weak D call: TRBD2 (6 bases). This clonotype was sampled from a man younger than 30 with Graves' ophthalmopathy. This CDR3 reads CASSYSIGGIETQYF. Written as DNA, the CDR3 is TGTGCCAGCAGTTACTCGATTGGAGGGATAGAGACCCAGTACTTC.